This TCR beta chain was sequenced for a study of blood T cell repertoires in COVID-19. On the study more broadly: The United States, Italy and Spain supplied acute and convalescent COVID-19 samples. T cells, B-cell-depleted T cells, or PBMCs supplied cDNA or gDNA.

CDR3 length: 15 amino acids. V was pared by 3 bases and J by 2 bases, with 6 bases of the junction left unmatched. Germline V gene data show CDR1 as SGDLS and CDR2 as YYNGEE. In the original processing: For nucleated cells, counts were estimated from reference gene primer amplification. The table came from immunoSEQ multiplex PCR; TCRdb's copy has only in-frame clones and leaves some out. That table gives V, J and clone size, and the DNA gave D and trimming. The profile covers more than 45,000 clones, with around 85% appearing a single time and 15% to 20% taken by the ten largest. The clonotype was recovered from a human donor in a cohort sampled during active COVID-19. The chain combines TRBV9 with TRBJ1-2; 8 positions agree with TRBD1. Sequencing used peripheral blood. The CDR3 reads CASSERTGGNYGYTF. In nucleotides, the CDR3 is TGTGCCAGCAGCGAACGCACAGGGGGGAACTATGGCTACACCTTC.